These T cell receptor beta chains were read from a single sample in a study of coeliac disease. The data were produced by immunoSEQ multiplex PCR, yet TCRdb's version contains in-frame clones alone and is incomplete. The sample has approximately 4,400 clones, 60% to 75% seen once; the top ten hold around 25%. The sample comprised lymphocytes from the gut lamina propria. The receptors originated from a woman in her thirties without celiac disease. CDR3s include the opening cysteine and the closing phenylalanine or tryptophan. Fields, in order: V gene, CDR3 protein.

TRBV7-8	CASSFSGGANEQFF
TRBV27	CASRTAENNSPLHF
TRBV19	CASSTGYEQYF
TRBV2	CASSDGAGNYEQYF
TRBV28	CASSSERQGTFGTQYF
TRBV11-2	CASSLVEGSPLHF
TRBV6-1	CASIGARFTDTQYF
TRBV7-9	CASSSNSGEITDTQYF
TRBV9	CASSVGPGRVSTAGSLSGQNEQFF
TRBV6-1	CASRYTGSAQPQHF
TRBV7-6	CASSLAPGGNEQFF
TRBV15	CATSRDLVTGSLHSPLHF
TRBV29-1	CSVQAGQGARGYTF
TRBV2	CASDRGRETQYF
TRBV19	CASSSEGGTEAFF
TRBV2	CASSTGGVSGNTIYF
TRBV29-1	CSVMTGGNQPQHF
TRBV7-2	CASSLALTGDRGNYGYTF
TRBV6-6	CASSYLQGTDTQYF
TRBV28	CASIPGQGREKLFF
TRBV5-6	CASSLGTVINYGYTF
TRBV30	CAYRHSNQPQHF
TRBV5-1	CASSLVAALSPEKLFF
TRBV2	CASSEPRAVAGSYNEQFF
TRBV5-1	CASSFREGSDTQYF
TRBV9	CASSVAPGNYGYTF
TRBV30	CACHSGANVLTF
TRBV27	CASRPYRGVIYEQYF
TRBV14	CASSQDLRGGNTIYF
TRBV6-1	CASNPTGNYGYTF
TRBV10-3	CAITVGGADTEAFF
TRBV2	CASTGQRQETQYF
TRBV4-1	CASSQDWAADGLVLNTEAFF
TRBV27	CASSPRTGGGTNYGYTF
TRBV28	CASSTNSGQGGGYTF
TRBV2	CASSDPKVRGHGRTEAFF
TRBV18	CASSPGTSSRNEQFF
TRBV6-6	CASRQGWGYTF
TRBV5-1	CASGPGLAAPNTGELFF
TRBV20-1	CSARGYYEQYF
TRBV7-9	CASSIRTGYNEKLFF
TRBV5-1	CASSGQGIHQETQYF
TRBV2	CASRDRGTGELFF
TRBV21-1	CASSINWPPDRDRNTDTQYF
TRBV15	CATSREGALNTEAFF
TRBV9	CASSARDKTYNEQFF
TRBV13	CASSLGGQGARSTEAFF
TRBV5-5	CASSRQGRVDYGYTF